The 22 T cell receptor beta chains reported below all come from one sample, sequenced in a study of blood T cell repertoires in COVID-19. Assay: immunoSEQ multiplex PCR; the TCRdb copy retains only in-frame clones and omits some. The sample shows roughly 180,000 clones, 75% to 90% of them seen only once. The sample comprised peripheral blood. The source is a woman aged 60 to 75 with acute or convalescent COVID-19.

This clone was picked up a small number of times. The chain recombines TRBV7-2 with TRBJ2-7, with 9 bases identical to TRBD2. V was clipped by 4 bases and J by 1 base; unmatched bases: 8. Germline values: CDR1 SGHTA, CDR2 FQGNSA. This CDR3 region has 16 residues. The CDR3 protein is CASSSGASGTSYEQYF. Here the CDR3 DNA reads TGTGCCAGCAGCTCGGGAGCTAGCGGGACATCCTACGAGCAGTACTTC.

The V call is TRBV30, the J call TRBJ1-6, with D uncertain. This CDR3 spans 12 amino acids. Germline assignment: CDR1 GTSNPN and CDR2 SVGIG (reference sequence). With 8 bases removed from V and 5 bases from J, the gap between germline ends came to 10 bases. The CDR3 region has the DNA TGTGCCCTCCGAGAGGATAATTCACCCCTCCACTTT. Residues: CALREDNSPLHF.

The rearrangement links TRBV28 to TRBJ1-2; weak D call: TRBD1 (6 bases). This CDR3 is 14 amino acids long. CDR1 is MDHEN and CDR2 is SYDVKM in the germline V gene. The germline V and J ends were trimmed by 2 bases and 4 bases, with 11 bases remaining between them. Written as DNA, the CDR3 is TGTGCCAGCAGTTTAGGTGGGGGCTCCTATGGCTACACCTTC. Its translation is CASSLGGGSYGYTF.

The chain joins TRBV29-1 to TRBJ2-6; weak D call: TRBD1 (6 bases). The germline V and J ends were trimmed by 6 bases and 0 bases, with 9 bases remaining between them. Germline V gene data show CDR1 as SQVTM and CDR2 as ANQGSEA. The CDR3 extends over 14 amino acids. The DNA for the CDR3 is TGCAGCGTGAGGACAGTCTCTGGGGCCAACGTCCTGACTTTC. Protein product: CSVRTVSGANVLTF. Using reference TRBV29-1 and TRBJ2-6 for the parts outside the CDR3, the full variable domain is SAVISQKPSRDICQRGTSLTIQCQVDSQVTMMFWYRQQPGQSLTLIATANQGSEATYESGFVIDKFPISRPNLTFSTLTVSNMSPEDSSIYLCSVRTVSGANVLTFGAGSRLTVL.

The chain has TRBV12-3 or TRBV12-4 and TRBJ1-3; D unclear. V gave up 3 bases and J gave up 6 bases, with 9 bases separating them. There are 13 residues in the CDR3. The CDR3 DNA sequence: TGTGCCAGCAGTTTGCAGTTTTCAAACACCATATATTTT. It yields the protein CASSLQFSNTIYF.

This chain uses TRBV10-1 with TRBJ2-3; 9 bases match TRBD2. From germline, CDR1 is WNHNN and CDR2 SYGVQD (reference sequence). CDR3 length equals 14 residues. With 5 bases clipped from V and 5 bases from J, the junction kept 5 bases outside the gene matches. CDR3 coding DNA: TGCGCCAGCAGTAAGGGACTAGCAGTAGATACGCAGTATTTT. Its translation is CASSKGLAVDTQYF.

CDR3 in DNA: TGCGCCAGCAGCTTGGCCGGGTCTAAGTTCTTC. Protein: CASSLAGSKFF. This chain connects TRBV5-1 to TRBJ2-1, with D hard to call. Trimming removed 0 bases at V and 14 bases at J, with 9 bases between. CDR1 and CDR2 from the germline V gene are SGHRS and YFSETQ. The CDR3 is made up of 11 amino acids. Using reference TRBV5-1 and TRBJ2-1 for the parts outside the CDR3, the full variable domain is KAGVTQTPRYLIKTRGQQVTLSCSPISGHRSVSWYQQTPGQGLQFLFEYFSETQRNKGNFPGRFSGRQFSNSRSEMNVSTLELGDSALYLCASSLAGSKFFGPGTRLTVL.

The chain has TRBV30 and TRBJ1-1; TRBD1 might be the D (5 bases). There are 13 residues in the CDR3. The V end was cut by 2 bases, the J end by 1 base, with 8 bases between. Germline V gives CDR1 GTSNPN, CDR2 SVGIG (reference sequence). CDR3 sequence (DNA): TGTGCCTGGAGTCTCGACAGGAACACTGAAGCTTTCTTT. Its protein product is CAWSLDRNTEAFF.

The chain recombines TRBV9 with TRBJ2-1; the D gene is possibly TRBD2 (5 bases). CDR3 length: 16 residues. Germline CDR1 and CDR2: SGDLS and YYNGEE. V was pared by 7 bases and J by 6 bases, with 23 bases between. CDR3 sequence reads: CASSDGPGSRLNEQFF. Written as DNA, the CDR3 is TGTGCCAGCTCCGACGGGCCGGGATCCCGCCTCAATGAGCAGTTCTTC. Drawing the rest from reference TRBV9 and TRBJ2-1, the complete variable domain is DSGVTQTPKHLITATGQRVTLRCSPRSGDLSVYWYQQSLDQGLQFLIQYYNGEERAKGNILERFSAQQFPDLHSELNLSSLELGDSALYFCASSDGPGSRLNEQFFGPGTRLTVL.

The gene calls are TRBV20-1 and TRBJ1-2; TRBD1 is a possible D gene (6 bases). The CDR3 covers 14 residues. The germline CDR1 and CDR2 sequences are DFQATT and SNEGSKA (reference sequence). V dropped 3 bases and J dropped 5 bases, with 16 bases sitting between them. The chain's CDR3 is CSASLEGVEYGYTF. CDR3 nucleotide sequence: TGCAGTGCTAGTCTTGAGGGGGTAGAATATGGCTACACCTTC.

The J gene is TRBJ1-2, the V gene TRBV7-3; 10 nucleotides agree with TRBD1. The germline gives CDR1 SGHTA, CDR2 FQGTGA. The trim removed 4 bases at V and 8 bases at J, leaving 7 bases unmatched. This CDR3 is built from 14 residues. CDR3 amino acids: CASSSVDRGQGYTF. The CDR3 DNA reads TGTGCCAGCAGCTCGGTCGACAGGGGGCAAGGCTACACCTTC.

The CDR3 loop is CASSLRGSYGYTF. For the CDR3, the DNA is TGTGCCAGCAGCCTCAGAGGGTCCTATGGCTACACCTTC. J is TRBJ1-2 and V is TRBV27; D remains ambiguous. The CDR3 consists of 13 residues. The germline gives CDR1 MNHEY, CDR2 SMNVEV (reference sequence). V was trimmed by 6 bases and J by 4 bases, leaving 12 bases between them.

J is TRBJ1-6 and V is TRBV30, with 9 nucleotides matching TRBD1. Germline loops: CDR1 GTSNPN, CDR2 SVGIG (reference sequence). This CDR3 comprises 14 residues. Germline trimming cut 1 base from V and 11 bases from J; bases unmatched to any gene: 6. The CDR3 protein is CAWSAGQGRTPLHF. The CDR3 DNA sequence: TGTGCCTGGAGTGCAGGACAGGGGCGAACACCCCTCCACTTT.

The chain combines TRBV6-5 with TRBJ1-5; D gene unclear. In germline, CDR1 is MNHEY, CDR2 SVGAGI. This CDR3 spans 13 amino acids. Trimming removed 2 bases at V and 7 bases at J, with 9 bases between. Here the CDR3 reads CASSYLLGQPQHF. The DNA for the CDR3 is TGTGCCAGCAGTTACCTTCTCGGGCAGCCCCAGCATTTT.

V usage is TRBV18 and J usage is TRBJ1-5; TRBD1 agrees at 7 bases. The CDR3 is made up of 16 amino acids. V lost 4 bases, J lost 3 bases, and 9 bases stayed unmatched. Germline CDR1 KGHSH, CDR2 LQKENI. The CDR3 DNA follows: TGTGCCAGCTCACGCGACAGGGTTGGGGTCAATCAGCCCCAGCATTTT. Amino acids: CASSRDRVGVNQPQHF.

This chain uses TRBV5-1 with TRBJ1-1, with a tentative D call TRBD1 (5 bases). The germline CDR1 and CDR2 sequences are SGHRS and YFSETQ. The CDR3 runs 15 residues. V was cut by 1 base and J by 0 bases, with 10 bases left in between. The DNA of the CDR3 is TGCGCCAGCAGCTTGCGGACAACAGTGAACACTGAAGCTTTCTTT. Translated: CASSLRTTVNTEAFF.

In its sample, this clone was seen a few times. The CDR3 is CASSFGQETQYF. The DNA for the CDR3 is TGTGCCAGCAGCTTCGGACAGGAGACCCAGTACTTC. This chain links TRBV7-9 with TRBJ2-5, with D perhaps matching TRBD1 (6 bases). This CDR3 spans 12 amino acids. Germline-derived CDR1 and CDR2 are SEHNR and FQNEAQ (reference sequence). The V gene lost 3 bases and the J gene lost 5 bases, with 7 bases spanning the gap.

This clone has more than one count but fewer than ten. The rearrangement links TRBV7-6 to TRBJ2-7; a possible D gene is TRBD2 (5 bases). Germline V gene lookup returns CDR1 SGHVS and CDR2 FNYEAQ. Trimming removed 6 bases from V and 2 bases from J, with 11 bases in between. This CDR3 has 13 residues. CDR3 protein: CASSPGIAYEQYV. The CDR3 nucleotides read TGTGCCAGCAGTCCGGGAATAGCCTACGAGCAGTACGTC.

This rearrangement joins TRBV30 to TRBJ1-5; D might be TRBD1 (6 bases). Germline V gene lookup returns CDR1 GTSNPN and CDR2 SVGIG (reference sequence). The CDR3 has 14 amino acids. Trimming pared 0 bases from V and 7 bases from J, leaving 13 bases between. CDR3 region: CAWSVWGRGQPQHF. In DNA, the CDR3 is TGTGCCTGGAGTGTTTGGGGGCGTGGGCAGCCCCAGCATTTT.

Remarks on this clone: This specimen includes other DNA sequences encoding the same CDR3. This CDR3 reads CASSQAGTSGSNEQFF. CDR3 bases: TGTGCCAGCAGCCAAGCCGGGACTAGCGGATCCAATGAGCAGTTCTTC. V is TRBV3-1 (or the pseudogene TRBV3-2) and J is TRBJ2-1; 11 bases agree with TRBD2. In germline, CDR1 is LGHDT, CDR2 YNNKEL (reference sequence). The CDR3 consists of 16 residues. V lost 1 base, J lost 6 bases, and 5 bases stayed unmatched.

The chain is built from TRBV18 and TRBJ2-2, with D maybe TRBD2 (5 bases). In germline, CDR1 is KGHSH, CDR2 LQKENI. Trimming left V 2 bases short and J 3 bases short, with 10 bases between. CDR3 length: 15 amino acids. CDR3 residues: CASSPASSYTGELFF. CDR3 in DNA: TGTGCCAGCTCACCAGCTAGCTCTTACACCGGGGAGCTGTTTTTT. Variable domain in full (rest from reference TRBV18 and TRBJ2-2): NAGVMQNPRHLVRRRGQEARLRCSPMKGHSHVYWYRQLPEEGLKFMVYLQKENIIDESGMPKERFSAEFPKEGPSILRIQQVVRGDSAAYFCASSPASSYTGELFFGEGSRLTVL.

The chain couples TRBV3-1 (or the pseudogene TRBV3-2) to TRBJ2-1; no firm D call. Trimming removed 3 bases at V and 8 bases at J, with 8 bases between. Germline V lookup: CDR1 LGHDT, CDR2 YNNKEL (reference sequence). CDR3 size: 12 residues. CDR3 nucleotide sequence: TGTGCCAGCAGCCACGCCCGGGATGAGCAGTTCTTC. The encoded protein is CASSHARDEQFF.